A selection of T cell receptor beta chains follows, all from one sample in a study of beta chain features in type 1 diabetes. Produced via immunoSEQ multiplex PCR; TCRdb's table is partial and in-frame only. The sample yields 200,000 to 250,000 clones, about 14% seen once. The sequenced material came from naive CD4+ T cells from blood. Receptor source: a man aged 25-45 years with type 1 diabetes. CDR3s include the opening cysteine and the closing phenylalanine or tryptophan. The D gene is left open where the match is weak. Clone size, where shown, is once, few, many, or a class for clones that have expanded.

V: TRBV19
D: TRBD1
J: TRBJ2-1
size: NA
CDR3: CASTSPGQGNNEQFF
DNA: TGTGCCAGTACCTCACCGGGACAGGGTAACAATGAGCAGTTCTTC

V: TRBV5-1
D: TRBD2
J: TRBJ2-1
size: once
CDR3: CASSAGLAGVNEQFF
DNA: TGCGCCAGCAGCGCGGGACTAGCGGGGGTCAATGAGCAGTTCTTC

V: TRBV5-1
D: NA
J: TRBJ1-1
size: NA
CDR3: CASRTTNTEAFF
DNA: TGCGCCTCCCGGACAACGAACACTGAAGCTTTCTTT

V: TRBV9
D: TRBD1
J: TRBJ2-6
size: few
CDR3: CASSPGGIAGANVLTF
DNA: TGTGCCAGCAGCCCAGGGGGAATTGCCGGGGCCAACGTCCTGACTTTC

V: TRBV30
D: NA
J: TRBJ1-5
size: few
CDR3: CAWRGLTGDNQPQHF
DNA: TGTGCCTGGAGGGGTCTGACAGGCGATAATCAGCCCCAGCATTTT

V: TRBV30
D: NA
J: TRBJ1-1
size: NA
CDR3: CAWSVARGSLEAFF
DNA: TGTGCCTGGAGTGTAGCCAGGGGATCTCTTGAAGCTTTCTTT

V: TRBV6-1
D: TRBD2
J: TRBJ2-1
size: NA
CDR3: CASSELAGENEQFF
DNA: TGTGCCAGCAGTGAGCTAGCGGGGGAAAATGAGCAGTTCTTC

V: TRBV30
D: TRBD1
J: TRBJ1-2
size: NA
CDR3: CAWSIGQGARKSYGYTF
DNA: TGTGCCTGGAGTATAGGACAGGGGGCGCGGAAGTCCTATGGCTACACCTTC

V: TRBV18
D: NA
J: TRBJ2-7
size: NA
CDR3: CASSPGGYEQYF
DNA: TGTGCCAGCTCACCAGGAGGTTACGAGCAGTACTTC

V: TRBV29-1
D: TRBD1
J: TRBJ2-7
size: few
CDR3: CSVEGQGPPYEQYF
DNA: TGCAGCGTTGAGGGACAGGGGCCGCCCTACGAGCAGTACTTC

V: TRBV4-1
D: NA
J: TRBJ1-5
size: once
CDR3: CASSQDPPLGGRNQPQHF
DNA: TGCGCCAGCAGCCAAGACCCCCCGTTGGGGGGTCGCAATCAGCCCCAGCATTTT